A single T cell receptor (beta chain) is shown here with its context. This CDR3 comprises 18 residues. Trimming left V 3 bases short and J 4 bases short, with 19 bases between. Germline V gene data show CDR1 as LNHDA and CDR2 as SQIVND (reference sequence). The sample is drawn from a study of control samples from healthy donors and cancer patients. Clones were sequenced by immunoSEQ multiplex PCR, and TCRdb holds only the in-frame ones, with some missing. Among 180,000 or so clones, roughly 93% were seen once, and the ten largest hold roughly 4.3%. The clonotype comes from a woman in her sixties in good health. The chain couples TRBV19 to TRBJ2-6; weak D call: TRBD1 (5 bases). The sequenced sample consisted of blood. Here the CDR3 DNA reads TGTGCCAGTAGTATGGGTTGGGGCGGTACAGGAGGGGCCAACGTCCTGACTTTC. Residues: CASSMGWGGTGGANVLTF.